The next 19 T cell receptor beta chains were all read from a single sample in a study of vaccination and CD4 T cells after COVID-19. The assay that was used to sequence DNA from cultured CD4+ T cells was the Oncomine TCR Beta short-read assay. In TCRdb, the PCR reads were re-called with MiXCR into one record per CDR3 protein. The sample consists of fewer than 10,000 distinct CDR3 sequences, about three fifths of them appearing once. Described treatment: approximately nine-day PBMC culture with coronavirus spike peptide pools or control peptides (ViraFEST assay). These receptors have no known antigen. The sample was CD4+ T cells from blood, cultured in vitro. The receptor set was obtained from a human donor who had recovered from COVID-19.

The gene calls are TRBV7-3 and TRBJ2-5; D is possibly TRBD2 (6 bases). This CDR3 region has 13 residues. Germline CDR1 and CDR2: SGHTA and FQGTGA. V was clipped by 5 bases and J by 1 base, with 8 bases between them. For the CDR3, the DNA is TGTGCCAGCAGCCCCGGGAGCCAAGAGACCCAGTACTTC. Translated: CASSPGSQETQYF.

Only a few counts were recorded for this clonotype. The gene calls are TRBV20-1 and TRBJ2-1; D unresolved. This CDR3 has 12 residues. The ends were cut back, 5 bases at V and 0 bases at J, with 5 bases in the middle. The germline CDR1 and CDR2 sequences are DFQATT and SNEGSKA (reference sequence). CDR3: CSAPSSYNEQFF. As DNA, the CDR3 is TGCAGTGCTCCCTCCTCCTACAATGAGCAGTTCTTC.

This clonotype was seen only once. This chain joins TRBV11-3 and TRBJ1-1; D unclear. V gave up 5 bases and J gave up 0 bases, with 7 bases separating them. This CDR3 has 13 residues. Germline V gene data show CDR1 as SGHNT and CDR2 as YENEEA. The CDR3 protein is CASSLRVNTEAFF. CDR3 coding DNA: TGTGCCAGCAGCCTCCGGGTGAACACTGAAGCTTTCTTT.

This clonotype was counted only a few times. J is TRBJ2-7 and V is TRBV12-3 or TRBV12-4; D gene unclear. V was pared by 2 bases and J by 0 bases, with 8 bases between. The CDR3 is made up of 14 amino acids. The CDR3 region has the DNA TGTGCCAGCAGTTTAATGACGGACTCCTACGAGCAGTACTTC. Its translation: CASSLMTDSYEQYF.

This clonotype was detected a few times. V is TRBV12-3 or TRBV12-4 and J is TRBJ1-1; no definite D call. The V end was cut by 0 bases, the J end by 6 bases, with 8 bases between. This CDR3 has 13 residues. CDR3 loop: CASSLARGAEAFF. In DNA form, the CDR3 reads TGTGCCAGCAGTTTAGCGCGGGGTGCTGAAGCTTTCTTT.

This clonotype was detected a few times. CDR3 region: CSARDSRRDGSQPQHF. The CDR3 bases are TGCAGTGCTAGAGATAGCCGACGGGATGGGAGTCAGCCCCAGCATTTT. The chain recombines TRBV20-1 with TRBJ1-5; D remains unclear. The CDR3 is 16 residues long. Between the trimmed V and J ends, which lost 0 bases and 6 bases, there was a span of 18 bases. Germline V CDR1 and CDR2: DFQATT, SNEGSKA (reference sequence).

The table lists this clonotype with a few counts. This chain connects TRBV15 to TRBJ2-2; 10 nucleotides agree with TRBD2. V lost 0 bases and J lost 6; bases outside the gene matches: 10. The CDR3 has 18 amino acids. Germline CDR1 is LNHNV and CDR2 is YYDKDF (reference sequence). CDR3: CATSRDLRLAGAAGELFF. In DNA form, the CDR3 reads TGTGCCACCAGCAGAGATCTGAGGCTAGCGGGAGCTGCCGGGGAGCTGTTTTTT. Variable domain in full (rest from reference TRBV15 and TRBJ2-2): DAMVIQNPRYQVTQFGKPVTLSCSQTLNHNVMYWYQQKSSQAPKLLFHYYDKDFNNEADTPDNFQSRRPNTSFCFLDIRSPGLGDTAMYLCATSRDLRLAGAAGELFFGEGSRLTVL.

J is TRBJ2-3 and V is TRBV7-2, with 13 nucleotides matching TRBD2. This CDR3 is built from 17 residues. V lost 5 bases, J lost 0 bases, and 5 bases stayed unmatched. Germline CDR1 is SGHTA and CDR2 is FQGNSA. The CDR3 region is CASSPRLAGGSTDTQYF. CDR3 bases: TGTGCCAGCAGCCCCCGACTAGCGGGGGGTAGCACAGATACGCAGTATTTT.

CDR3 in DNA: TGTGCCAGCAGCCGCCTTGGTCAGCCCCAGCATTTT. This encodes CASSRLGQPQHF. The J gene is TRBJ1-5, the V gene TRBV7-9; D is uncertain. V lost 5 bases and J lost 6, with 8 bases in between. CDR3 length: 12 amino acids. The germline CDR1 and CDR2 sequences are SEHNR and FQNEAQ (reference sequence).

The genes are TRBV7-8 and TRBJ2-1; 7 bases agree with TRBD1. The J segment lost 0 bases and the V segment lost 5 bases, leaving 4 bases of the junction unmatched. In germline, CDR1 is SGHVS, CDR2 FQNEAQ. CDR3 length: 15 amino acids. CDR3 in amino acids: CASSRQGSSYNEQFF. CDR3 nucleotides: TGTGCCAGCAGCCGACAGGGAAGCTCCTACAATGAGCAGTTCTTC.

The gene calls are TRBV12-3 or TRBV12-4 and TRBJ2-7; TRBD1 agrees at 7 bases. This CDR3 region has 14 residues. V lost 6 bases to trimming and J lost 1 base; unmatched junction nucleotides: 6. The CDR3 protein is CASRDGTVSYEQYF. As DNA, the CDR3 is TGTGCCAGCAGGGATGGGACAGTATCCTACGAGCAGTACTTC.

The chain joins TRBV11-2 to TRBJ2-4; either TRBD1 or TRBD2 may supply D (5 bases each). The ends were cut back, 5 bases at V and 1 base at J, with 9 bases in the middle. CDR1 SGHAT and CDR2 FQNNGV come from the germline V gene. The CDR3 runs 14 residues. The CDR3 DNA follows: TGTGCCAGCAGCCGAGAGGGGGCCAAAAACATTCAGTACTTC. Protein product: CASSREGAKNIQYF.

V and J are TRBV20-1 and TRBJ2-3; TRBD2 might be the D (6 bases). The CDR3 is 14 amino acids. Germline assignment: CDR1 DFQATT and CDR2 SNEGSKA (reference sequence). V was trimmed by 4 bases and J by 0 bases, leaving 11 bases between them. The CDR3 bases are TGCAGTGCTATTGTAGCGGAGAGCACAGATACGCAGTATTTT. The encoded protein is CSAIVAESTDTQYF.

The V and J genes are TRBV7-3 and TRBJ2-7; 7 bases line up with TRBD2. Per germline, CDR1 SGHTA and CDR2 FQGTGA. The CDR3 consists of 13 residues. The junction had 3 bases not matched to a gene; V was cut back by 1 base and J by 6 bases. CDR3 region: CASSLRGGAEQYF. The CDR3 nucleotides are TGTGCCAGCAGCTTAAGGGGGGGTGCCGAGCAGTACTTC.

The chain links TRBV20-1 to TRBJ2-3, with 8 bases matching TRBD2. The CDR3 runs to 15 residues. CDR1 and CDR2 (germline): DFQATT, SNEGSKA (reference sequence). After removal of 6 bases from V and 4 bases from J, the junction contained 12 bases not matched to a gene. The CDR3 reads CSAIPAGALADTQYF. CDR3 sequence (DNA): TGCAGTGCCATCCCAGCGGGAGCGCTGGCAGATACGCAGTATTTT.

The chain couples TRBV28 to TRBJ1-1; 7 bases map to TRBD1. Germline CDR1 and CDR2: MDHEN and SYDVKM. The CDR3 is 15 residues long. The junction had 19 bases not matched to a gene; V was cut back by 7 bases and J by 11 bases. The CDR3 loop reads CASKPSGRGISEAFF. The CDR3 DNA sequence: TGTGCCAGCAAGCCCTCTGGCAGGGGGATCAGTGAGGCTTTCTTT.

This chain joins TRBV5-6 and TRBJ1-2; no clear D gene. Trimming removed 2 bases from V and 8 bases from J, with 13 bases in between. The CDR3 spans 13 residues. CDR1 is SGHDT, CDR2 YYEEEE, per germline. Here the CDR3 reads CASSFQVMEGYTF. CDR3 bases: TGTGCCAGCAGCTTCCAGGTAATGGAAGGCTACACCTTC.

This clonotype turned up a few times. This rearrangement joins TRBV6-5 to TRBJ1-2; maybe TRBD1 (5 bases). CDR3 length: 15 amino acids. Germline CDR1 reads MNHEY; CDR2 reads SVGAGI. V gave up 0 bases and J gave up 6 bases, with 14 bases separating them. Written as DNA, the CDR3 is TGTGCCAGCAGTTACTCGGGCAGGGAAATTGATGGCTACACCTTC. Translation gives CASSYSGREIDGYTF.

A few counts support this clonotype. The rearrangement links TRBV30 to TRBJ1-2; 9 nucleotides line up with TRBD1. Germline CDR1 and CDR2: GTSNPN and SVGIG (reference sequence). V shed 1 base and J 2 bases; nucleotides not matched to a gene: 14. There are 18 residues in the CDR3. CDR3 amino acids: CAWSDNLYPGQGNYGYTF. The DNA for the CDR3 is TGTGCCTGGAGTGACAATTTGTATCCGGGACAGGGAAACTATGGCTACACCTTC.